A selection of T cell receptor beta chains follows, all from one sample in a study of CD8 T cells in ankylosing spondylitis. TCRdb ran MiXCR on the 5' RACE reads and lists one entry per CDR3 protein. In the table there are some 800,000 distinct CDR3 sequences, approximately 12% of which are singletons. Material for sequencing was blood, either unsorted or a sorted T cell fraction (not recorded which). These receptor sequences come from a male donor with ankylosing spondylitis. CDR3s include the opening cysteine and the closing phenylalanine or tryptophan. The D gene is left open where the match is weak. Not all rows give a size; the values are once, few, many and, for expanded clones, a class.

abundance	v_gene	j_gene	d_gene	CDR3nt	CDR3aa
many	TRBV5-1	TRBJ1-1	TRBD1	TGCGCCAGCAGCGTGGACAGGGGGCCGGAGGCTTTCTTT	CASSVDRGPEAFF
few	TRBV6-5	TRBJ1-2	TRBD1	TGTGCCAGCAGTTATCGGACAGGGGGCGTCGGCTACACCTTC	CASSYRTGGVGYTF
few	TRBV24-1	TRBJ2-5	TRBD2	TGTGCCACCAGTGACGTTGGACTAGCCTTAACAGAGACCCAGTACTTC	CATSDVGLALTETQYF
few	TRBV28	TRBJ1-1	-	TGTGCCAGCACCGACAGGTTACGGTCCTTCGGCACTGAAGCTTTCTTT	CASTDRLRSFGTEAFF
many	TRBV29-1	TRBJ2-2	TRBD1	TGCAGCGTCAAAGGGGGCTCGAACACCGGGGAGCTGTTTTTT	CSVKGGSNTGELFF
few	TRBV24-1	TRBJ1-1	-	TGTGCCACCAGTGACATCGGACTGACGATTTTGTCTGAAGCTTTCTTT	CATSDIGLTILSEAFF
few	TRBV20-1	TRBJ2-5	TRBD2	TGCAGTGCTAGAGATTTAGCGGGGGGCCAAGAGACCCAGTACTTC	CSARDLAGGQETQYF
few	TRBV20-1	TRBJ2-7	-	TGCAGTGCTGTCCCGGGGCCCTCCTACGAGCAGTACTTC	CSAVPGPSYEQYF
few	TRBV5-1	TRBJ1-6	-	TGCGCCAGCAGCTTGGAGGGACACAGCTCCTATAATTCACCCCTCCACTTT	CASSLEGHSSYNSPLHF
few	TRBV18	TRBJ2-5	-	TGTGCCAGCTCACCACCGAACAGTCAAGAGACCCAGTACTTC	CASSPPNSQETQYF
many	TRBV7-6	TRBJ1-4	-	TGTGCCAGCAGCCGGGAGCGGGATGAAAAACTGTTTTTT	CASSRERDEKLFF
few	TRBV5-1	TRBJ1-1	-	TGCGCCAGCAGCTTTGGAGCGGTCACTGAAGCTTTCTTT	CASSFGAVTEAFF
-	TRBV5-1	TRBJ2-1	-	TGCGCCAGCAGCTCCGACTGGGGCTCCTACAATGAGCAGTTCTTC	CASSSDWGSYNEQFF
few	TRBV12-3/TRBV12-4	TRBJ1-5	-	TGTGCCAGCAGTTCAATGGGGACAAGTAATCAGCCCCAGCATTTT	CASSSMGTSNQPQHF
-	TRBV5-1	TRBJ2-1	TRBD2	TGCGCCAGCAGCTGGAGCGGGGCGTTCTCCTACAATGAGCAGTTCTTC	CASSWSGAFSYNEQFF
-	TRBV6-5	TRBJ1-6	-	TGTGCCAGCAGTTACGGTTATAGGGGTTCACCCCTCCACTTT	CASSYGYRGSPLHF
few	TRBV25-1	TRBJ1-1	TRBD1	TGTGCCAGCAGTGCCGCCGGGACAGCTAACACTGAAGCTTTCTTT	CASSAAGTANTEAFF
-	TRBV5-1	TRBJ2-7	-	TGCGCCAGCAGCTCACAGGGTACCGAGCAGTACTTC	CASSSQGTEQYF
many	TRBV20-1	TRBJ2-1	-	TGCAGTGCCCCCCGGGACCACTACAATGAGCAGTTCTTC	CSAPRDHYNEQFF
-	TRBV5-1	TRBJ1-4	-	TGCGCCAGCAGCTTGTGGGGGGGACCTAATGAAAAACTGTTTTTT	CASSLWGGPNEKLFF
-	TRBV12-3/TRBV12-4	TRBJ2-1	TRBD2	TGTGCCAGCACTATAGGACTAGCGGGGGGTCGGTCCTACAATGAGCAGTTCTTC	CASTIGLAGGRSYNEQFF
-	TRBV28	TRBJ2-7	-	TGTGCCAGCAGGCGACCCCTCTCCTACGAGCAGTACTTC	CASRRPLSYEQYF
few	TRBV4-3	TRBJ2-1	TRBD2	TGCGCCAGCAGCCAAGGGGGAGGGGATAAGCAGTTCTTC	CASSQGGGDKQFF
many	TRBV12-3/TRBV12-4	TRBJ1-5	-	TGTGCCAGCAGTCGCGACAGGATCAATCAGCCCCAGCATTTT	CASSRDRINQPQHF